This T cell receptor (beta chain) was profiled in a study of T-cell reconstitution after alpha-beta-depleted transplantation in children. Study-wide results and caveats: Counts and diversity of T cells one year after transplant came mostly from newly produced T cells.

As for this clonotype: As yet, its antigen is unknown.

A TCRbeta library incorporating unique molecular identifiers was prepared. MiXCR was run by TCRdb on the PCR reads, yielding one entry per CDR3 protein. The data show roughly 790,000 distinct CDR3 sequences, with about 15% seen just once and roughly 4.8% held by the top ten. This sample comprised PBMCs, mostly from graft donor cells, obtained 360 days after TCRalphabeta/CD19-depleted stem cell transplant. The clonotype comes from a male patient aged 10 to 17 who had a stem cell transplant for acute lymphoblastic leukemia, so the T cells may come from the graft donor.

In DNA, the CDR3 is TGTGCCAGCAGTCCGAGAGGGCCGGCCCCAGAGACCCAGTACTTC. Translated, it gives CASSPRGPAPETQYF. The V and J genes are TRBV12-3 or TRBV12-4 and TRBJ2-5; perhaps TRBD2 as D (5 bases). The CDR3 consists of 15 residues. Trimming cost V 5 bases and J 4 bases, with 17 bases left between them.